This TCR beta chain derives from a study of siplizumab effects on memory and regulatory T cells. Study-level results: Proliferating clones, CD4+ or CD8+, lacked an assignable naive or memory phenotype in roughly 80-97% of cases. No more than a minor fraction of alloreactive clones could be traced back to unstimulated subsets. For siplizumab cultures, the suppressive function of their proliferating Tregs was not confirmed. Unstimulated naive T cells seemed to show more diversity than memory cells did, and they also seemed to be among the major contributors to the alloresponse.

A remark on this clone: Its antigen is not identified.

The data were produced by immunoSEQ multiplex PCR, yet TCRdb's version contains in-frame clones alone and is incomplete. The sample gives roughly 100,000 clones, more than 85% of which show up once; more than 0.95% is in the top ten. Source material: CD4+ T cells sorted from blood. The receptor's source is a human donor in good health.

The CDR3 protein is CASSDGGYEQYF. The CDR3 region has the DNA TGTGCCAGCAGTGACGGGGGATACGAGCAGTACTTC. The gene calls are TRBV6-1 and TRBJ2-7; D possibly corresponds to TRBD2 (6 bases). V lost 3 bases, J lost 4 bases, and 7 bases lay in between. This CDR3 spans 12 amino acids. The germline V gene has CDR1 MNHNS and CDR2 SASEGT.